Listed here is a single TCR beta chain. Followed longitudinally, the Seattle patients had been enrolled during active infection. The ends were cut back, 2 bases at V and 1 base at J, with 15 bases in the middle. The germline gives CDR1 SGHRS, CDR2 YFSETQ. The CDR3 has 16 amino acids. These data come from a study of blood T cell repertoires in COVID-19. About the study: Collection of acute and convalescent COVID-19 samples took place in the United States, Italy and Spain. In each case, the material was cDNA or gDNA derived from T cells, B-cell-depleted T cells, or PBMCs.

Measured with immunoSEQ multiplex PCR; TCRdb has only the in-frame clones, and not every one. The sample holds under 300,000 clones, about nine tenths seen once. The rearrangement joins TRBV5-1 to TRBJ2-5, with D perhaps matching TRBD1 (6 bases). This clonotype was sampled from a young man with COVID-19, enrolled during active disease. The specimen was peripheral blood. CDR3 sequence reads: CASSFPTRTVQETQYF. The DNA for the CDR3 is TGCGCCAGCAGCTTTCCCACGCGGACAGTCCAAGAGACCCAGTACTTC. The full variable domain, completed using reference TRBV5-1 and TRBJ2-5, is KAGVTQTPRYLIKTRGQQVTLSCSPISGHRSVSWYQQTPGQGLQFLFEYFSETQRNKGNFPGRFSGRQFSNSRSEMNVSTLELGDSALYLCASSFPTRTVQETQYFGPGTRLLVL.